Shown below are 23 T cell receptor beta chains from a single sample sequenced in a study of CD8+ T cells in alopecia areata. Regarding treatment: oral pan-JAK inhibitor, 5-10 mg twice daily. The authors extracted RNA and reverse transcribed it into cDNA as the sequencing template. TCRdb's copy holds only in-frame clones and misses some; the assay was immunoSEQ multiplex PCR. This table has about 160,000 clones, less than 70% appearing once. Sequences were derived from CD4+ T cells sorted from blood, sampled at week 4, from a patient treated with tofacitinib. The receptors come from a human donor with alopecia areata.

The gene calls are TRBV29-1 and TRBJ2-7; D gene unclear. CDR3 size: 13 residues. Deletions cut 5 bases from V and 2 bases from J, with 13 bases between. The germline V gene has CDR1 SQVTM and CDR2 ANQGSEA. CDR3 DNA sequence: TGCAGCGTTACGATAAGAAGCACCTACGAGCAGTACTTC. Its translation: CSVTIRSTYEQYF.

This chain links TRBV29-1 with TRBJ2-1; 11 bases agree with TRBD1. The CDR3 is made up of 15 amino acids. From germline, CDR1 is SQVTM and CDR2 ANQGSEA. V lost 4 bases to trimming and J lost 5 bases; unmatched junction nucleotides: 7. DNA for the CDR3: TGCAGCGTTGTGTCCGGGACAGGGGGTCACAATGAGCAGTTCTTC. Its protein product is CSVVSGTGGHNEQFF.

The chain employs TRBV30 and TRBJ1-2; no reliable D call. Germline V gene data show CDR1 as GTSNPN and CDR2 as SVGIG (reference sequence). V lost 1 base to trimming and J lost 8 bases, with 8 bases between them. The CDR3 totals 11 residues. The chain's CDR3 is CAWSAYPGYTF. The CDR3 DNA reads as TGTGCCTGGAGTGCCTATCCGGGCTACACCTTC.

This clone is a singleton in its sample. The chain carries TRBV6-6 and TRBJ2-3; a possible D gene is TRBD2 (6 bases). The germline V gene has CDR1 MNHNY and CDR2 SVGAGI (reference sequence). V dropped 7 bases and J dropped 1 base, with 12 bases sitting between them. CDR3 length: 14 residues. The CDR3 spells CASTPGGGTDTQYF. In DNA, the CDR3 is TGTGCCAGCACCCCCGGCGGGGGCACAGATACGCAGTATTTT.

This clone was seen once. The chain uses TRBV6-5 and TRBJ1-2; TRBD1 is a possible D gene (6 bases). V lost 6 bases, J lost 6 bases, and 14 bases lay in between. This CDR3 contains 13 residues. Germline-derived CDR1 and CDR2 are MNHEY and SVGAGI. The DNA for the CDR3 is TGTGCCAGCAGGTCACAGGGACTCGATGGCTACACCTTC. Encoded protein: CASRSQGLDGYTF.

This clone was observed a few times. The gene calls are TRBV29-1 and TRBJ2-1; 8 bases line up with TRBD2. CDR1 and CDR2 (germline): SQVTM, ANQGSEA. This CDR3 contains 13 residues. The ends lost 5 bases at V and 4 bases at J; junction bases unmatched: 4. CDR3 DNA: TGCAGCGTTCGGGGGGGAGTTTACAATGAGCAGTTCTTC. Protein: CSVRGGVYNEQFF.

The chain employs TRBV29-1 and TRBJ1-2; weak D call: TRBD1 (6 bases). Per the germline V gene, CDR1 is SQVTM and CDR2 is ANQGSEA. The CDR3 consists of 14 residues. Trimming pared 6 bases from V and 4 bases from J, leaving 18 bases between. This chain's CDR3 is CSVNTGRVGYGYTF. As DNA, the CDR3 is TGCAGCGTCAACACAGGGCGGGTCGGCTATGGCTACACCTTC.

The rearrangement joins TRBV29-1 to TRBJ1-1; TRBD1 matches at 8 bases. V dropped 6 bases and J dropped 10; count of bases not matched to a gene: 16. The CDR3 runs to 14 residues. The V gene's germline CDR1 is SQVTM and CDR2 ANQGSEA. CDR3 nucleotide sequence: TGCAGCGTCGCCGAGGGAGGCAGGGGGCTTGGAGCTTTCTTT. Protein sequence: CSVAEGGRGLGAFF.

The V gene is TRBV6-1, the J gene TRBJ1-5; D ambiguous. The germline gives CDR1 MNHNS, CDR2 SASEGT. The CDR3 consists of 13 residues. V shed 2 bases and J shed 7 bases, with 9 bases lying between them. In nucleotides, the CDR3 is TGTGCCAGCAGTGAATTGAAAACCCAGCCCCAGCATTTT. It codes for CASSELKTQPQHF.

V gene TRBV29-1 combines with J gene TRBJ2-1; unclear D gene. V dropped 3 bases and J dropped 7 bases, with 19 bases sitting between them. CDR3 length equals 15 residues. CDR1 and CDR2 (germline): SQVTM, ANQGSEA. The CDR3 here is CSVDEFTESRNEQFF. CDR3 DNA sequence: TGCAGCGTTGACGAATTTACGGAATCCCGGAATGAGCAGTTCTTC.

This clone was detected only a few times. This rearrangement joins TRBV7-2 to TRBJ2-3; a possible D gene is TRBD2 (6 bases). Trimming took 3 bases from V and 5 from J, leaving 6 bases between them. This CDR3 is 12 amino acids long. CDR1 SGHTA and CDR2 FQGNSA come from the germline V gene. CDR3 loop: CASSLTRDTQYF. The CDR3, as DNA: TGTGCCAGCAGCTTGACTAGAGATACGCAGTATTTT. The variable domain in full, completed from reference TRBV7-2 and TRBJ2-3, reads GAGVSQSPSNKVTEKGKDVELRCDPISGHTALYWYRQSLGQGLEFLIYFQGNSAPDKSGLPSDRFSAERTGGSVSTLTIQRTQQEDSAVYLCASSLTRDTQYFGPGTRLTVL.

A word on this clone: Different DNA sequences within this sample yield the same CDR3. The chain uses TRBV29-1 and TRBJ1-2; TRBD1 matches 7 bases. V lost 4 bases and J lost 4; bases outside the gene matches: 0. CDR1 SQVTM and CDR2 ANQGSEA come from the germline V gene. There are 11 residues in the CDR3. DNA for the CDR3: TGCAGCGTTGGACAGGGCTATGGCTACACCTTC. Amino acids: CSVGQGYGYTF.

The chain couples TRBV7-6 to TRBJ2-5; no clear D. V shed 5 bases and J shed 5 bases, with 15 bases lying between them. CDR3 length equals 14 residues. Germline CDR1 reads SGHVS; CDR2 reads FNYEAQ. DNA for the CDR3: TGTGCCAGCAGCCCCACGTTCCTTAAGGAGACCCAGTACTTC. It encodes CASSPTFLKETQYF.

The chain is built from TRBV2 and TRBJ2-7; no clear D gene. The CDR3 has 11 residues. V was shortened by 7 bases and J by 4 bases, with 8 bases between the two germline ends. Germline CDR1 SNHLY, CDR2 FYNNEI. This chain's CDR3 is CASTDPYEQYF. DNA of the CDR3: TGTGCCAGCACGGACCCTTACGAGCAGTACTTC. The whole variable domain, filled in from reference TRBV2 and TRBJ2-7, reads EPEVTQTPSHQVTQMGQEVILRCVPISNHLYFYWYRQILGQKVEFLVSFYNNEISEKSEIFDDQFSVERPDGSNFTLKIRSTKLEDSAMYFCASTDPYEQYFGPGTRLTVT.

CDR3 DNA sequence: TGCGCCAGCAGCTCGGGACAGGCGGCGGGCACAGATACGCAGTATTTT. Translating gives CASSSGQAAGTDTQYF. This rearrangement joins TRBV5-1 to TRBJ2-3; 8 bases match TRBD1. The germline CDR1 and CDR2 sequences are SGHRS and YFSETQ. This CDR3 comprises 16 residues. The V gene end was trimmed by 3 bases and the J gene end by 1 base; junction bases not matched to a gene: 7.

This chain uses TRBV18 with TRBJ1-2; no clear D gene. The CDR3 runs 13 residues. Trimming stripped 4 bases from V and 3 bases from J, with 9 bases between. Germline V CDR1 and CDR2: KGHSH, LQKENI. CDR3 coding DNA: TGTGCCAGCTCACTAGGCCAGGACTATGGCTACACCTTC. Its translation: CASSLGQDYGYTF.

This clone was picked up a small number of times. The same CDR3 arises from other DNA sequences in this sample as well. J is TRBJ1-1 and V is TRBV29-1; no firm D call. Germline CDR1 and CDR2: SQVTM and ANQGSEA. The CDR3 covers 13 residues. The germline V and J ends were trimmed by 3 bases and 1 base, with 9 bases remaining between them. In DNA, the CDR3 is TGCAGCGTTGAGGGCAGAGCGAACACTGAAGCTTTCTTT. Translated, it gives CSVEGRANTEAFF.

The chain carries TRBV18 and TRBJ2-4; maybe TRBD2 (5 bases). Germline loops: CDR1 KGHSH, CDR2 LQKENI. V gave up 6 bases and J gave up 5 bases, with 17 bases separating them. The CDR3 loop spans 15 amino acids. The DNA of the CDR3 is TGTGCCAGCTCGCCGAAAAGAGGACTGGAAAACATTCAGTACTTC. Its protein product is CASSPKRGLENIQYF.

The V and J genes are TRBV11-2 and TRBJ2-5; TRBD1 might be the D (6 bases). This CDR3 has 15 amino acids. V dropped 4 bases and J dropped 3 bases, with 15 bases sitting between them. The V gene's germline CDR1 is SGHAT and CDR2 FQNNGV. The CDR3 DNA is TGTGCCAGCAGCTCCGGAGGCAGGGGAAAAGAGACCCAGTACTTC. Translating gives CASSSGGRGKETQYF.

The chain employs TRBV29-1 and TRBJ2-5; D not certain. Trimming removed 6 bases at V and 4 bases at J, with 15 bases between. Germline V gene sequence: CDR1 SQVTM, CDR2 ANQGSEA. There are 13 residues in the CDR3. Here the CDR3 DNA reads TGCAGCGTATTGGGCCCCGCCGGAGAGACCCAGTACTTC. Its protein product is CSVLGPAGETQYF.

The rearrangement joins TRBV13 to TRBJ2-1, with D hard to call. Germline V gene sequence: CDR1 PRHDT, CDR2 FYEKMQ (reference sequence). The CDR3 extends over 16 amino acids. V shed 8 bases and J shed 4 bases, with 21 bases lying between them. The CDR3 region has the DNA TGTGCCAGCTCCCCCCCTTGGGGATCCCGATACAATGAGCAGTTCTTC. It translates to CASSPPWGSRYNEQFF.

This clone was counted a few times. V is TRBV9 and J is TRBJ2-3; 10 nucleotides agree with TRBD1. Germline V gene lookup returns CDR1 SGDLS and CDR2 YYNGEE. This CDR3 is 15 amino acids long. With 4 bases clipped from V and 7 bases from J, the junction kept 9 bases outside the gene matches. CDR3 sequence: CASSLGQGFSHTQYF. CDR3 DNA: TGTGCCAGCAGCTTGGGACAGGGGTTTTCGCATACGCAGTATTTT.

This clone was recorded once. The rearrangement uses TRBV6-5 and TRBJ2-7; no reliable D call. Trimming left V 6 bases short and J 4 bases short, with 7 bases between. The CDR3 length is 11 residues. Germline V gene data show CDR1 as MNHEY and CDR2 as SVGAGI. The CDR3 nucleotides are TGTGCCAGCAGCGATCGTTACGAGCAGTACTTC. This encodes CASSDRYEQYF.